The clone carrying this TCR beta chain was observed once. The antigen is undetermined. Across 18 months, stable Graves' hyperthyroidism was marked by no progression to ophthalmopathy. Fresh 10 ml peripheral blood yielded PBMCs. The sample comes from a study of T cells in Graves' hyperthyroidism and ophthalmopathy. Study-level findings and limits: The majority of expanded thyroid clonotypes above 0.001 also appeared in blood. In simple terms, a model built on 13 V-J features told ophthalmopathy apart from stable hyperthyroidism.

What was amplified from RNA transcripts were TCR beta CDR3 regions. HTBI primers drove first-round RT-PCR of the TCR CDR3. Via MiXCR, TCRdb re-called the multiplex PCR reads, giving one row per CDR3 protein. The sample lists about 500,000 distinct CDR3 sequences, roughly 17% occurring once. CDR3 length: 12 residues. Germline V lookup: CDR1 DFQATT, CDR2 SNEGSKA (reference sequence). This chain links TRBV20-1 with TRBJ1-2, with D tentatively TRBD1 (5 bases). This sequence was found in a woman between 18 and 29 years old with Graves' hyperthyroidism. Sequenced input: blood. CDR3 loop: CARKGIGYGYTF. CDR3 coding DNA: TGCGCCAGAAAGGGGATCGGCTATGGCTACACCTTC.